The 23 T cell receptor beta chains listed next were all sequenced from one sample in a study of CXCR3-negative and CXCR3-positive naive CD8 T cells. The libraries of TRB cDNA were constructed through 5' RACE using UMI labels. Using the 5' RACE reads, TCRdb records one entry per CDR3 protein without DNA. The repertoire table contains about 40,000 distinct CDR3 sequences. Sequencing input: memory CD8+ T cells from blood. Source of these receptors: a human donor in good health. Some clones in this sample may be carry-over from other donors' samples.

The chain uses TRBV4-1 and TRBJ1-1; without DNA, the TCRdb call of TRBD1 cannot be checked. The CDR3 spans 14 residues. CDR1 and CDR2 (germline): MGHRA, YSYEKL. CDR3 amino acids: CASSQEGRGTEAFF.

The CDR3 is CASSQEAGGLINTQYF. The genes are TRBV3-1 and TRBJ2-3; TCRdb indicates TRBD2, and absent DNA this call remains unverified. The germline V gene encodes CDR1 LGHDT and CDR2 YNNKEL (reference sequence). This CDR3 is built from 16 residues.

The chain is built from TRBV9 and TRBJ2-3; TCRdb picks TRBD2, but there is no DNA to check that call. CDR1 is SGDLS and CDR2 is YYNGEE in the germline V gene. The CDR3 sequence is 15 residues long. This chain's CDR3 is CASSVEGGGTDTQYF.

The rearrangement uses TRBV6-6 and TRBJ2-6; no DNA is available, so the TRBD2 call from TCRdb remains unchecked. CDR1 is MNHNY and CDR2 is SVGAGI in the germline V gene (reference sequence). There are 18 residues in the CDR3. Here the CDR3 reads CASSYSAGGYSGANVLTF.

The rearrangement joins TRBV20-1 to TRBJ2-2; as DNA is missing, the TRBD1 call by TCRdb cannot be tested. Germline V gene sequence: CDR1 DFQATT, CDR2 SNEGSKA (reference sequence). The CDR3 sequence is 16 residues long. The CDR3 sequence: CSARENHRGSTGELFF.

The rearrangement links TRBV9 to TRBJ2-1; TCRdb outputs TRBD2, but without DNA this stays unchecked. Germline lookup yields CDR1 SGDLS and CDR2 YYNGEE. The length of the CDR3 is 16 residues. The chain's CDR3 is CASSGTGTSSYNEQFF. Together with reference TRBV9 and TRBJ2-1, the CDR3 gives the full variable domain: DSGVTQTPKHLITATGQRVTLRCSPRSGDLSVYWYQQSLDQGLQFLIQYYNGEERAKGNILERFSAQQFPDLHSELNLSSLELGDSALYFCASSGTGTSSYNEQFFGPGTRLTVL.

This chain's CDR3 is CASSVDSGTSGELDTQYF. This rearrangement joins TRBV9 to TRBJ2-3; TCRdb lists TRBD2, though no DNA is available to test this call. The germline gives CDR1 SGDLS, CDR2 YYNGEE. This CDR3 region has 18 residues.

The chain combines TRBV25-1 with TRBJ2-7; the D call from TCRdb, TRBD1, cannot be confirmed without DNA. The V gene's germline CDR1 is MGHDK and CDR2 SYGVNS. This CDR3 contains 17 residues. The CDR3 here is CASSEYAPGGRDYEQYF.

This chain connects TRBV7-6 to TRBJ1-6. There are 15 residues in the CDR3. Germline CDR1 SGHVS, CDR2 FNYEAQ. CDR3 amino acids: CASTPQGAYNSPLHF.

V and J are TRBV27 and TRBJ2-1; there is no DNA to check the TCRdb D call of TRBD1. The CDR3 is 15 residues long. Germline V gene data show CDR1 as MNHEY and CDR2 as SMNVEV (reference sequence). The CDR3 loop reads CASSLDSLSSNEQFF.

The V call is TRBV2, the J call TRBJ2-5; TCRdb's assignment of TRBD2 cannot be checked, as there is no DNA. The CDR3 length is 13 residues. CDR1 SNHLY and CDR2 FYNNEI come from the germline V gene. The CDR3 here is CASITSGEETQYF.

The CDR3 loop is CASSQDPTGADMNTEAFF. The V gene is TRBV4-2, the J gene TRBJ1-1; TCRdb's D gene call, TRBD1, goes unchecked for lack of DNA. Germline V gene sequence: CDR1 LGHNA, CDR2 YNFKEQ. The CDR3 runs 18 residues.

V gene TRBV7-9 combines with J gene TRBJ1-2; TCRdb names TRBD1, which stays unverified in the absence of DNA. The CDR3 runs 16 residues. Germline CDR1 SEHNR, CDR2 FQNEAQ (reference sequence). The CDR3: CASSPTGAAPDYGYTF.

The gene calls are TRBV5-1 and TRBJ2-7; TCRdb's D call of TRBD1 is untestable without DNA. CDR3 length: 15 amino acids. Looked up from germline, CDR1 is SGHRS and CDR2 is YFSETQ. The CDR3 sequence: CASSLGQGWVHEQYF.

This sequence joins TRBV18 and TRBJ2-4. The germline V gene has CDR1 KGHSH and CDR2 LQKENI. The CDR3 has 18 residues. CDR3 region: CASSRRDNGFLAKNIQYF.

The J gene is TRBJ1-1, the V gene TRBV6-4; TCRdb outputs TRBD1, but without DNA this stays unchecked. In germline, CDR1 is MRHNA, CDR2 SNTAGT. The CDR3 covers 16 residues. Here the CDR3 reads CASSDSGDTDLGGAFF.

This chain links TRBV7-8 with TRBJ2-1; TCRdb selects TRBD1, and the lack of DNA leaves this call unchecked. Germline V gives CDR1 SGHVS, CDR2 FQNEAQ. CDR3 size: 13 residues. The CDR3 reads CAGQQGDWSEQFF.

CDR3 in amino acids: CASSHRLALEQFF. The V gene is TRBV14, the J gene TRBJ2-1; TCRdb proposes TRBD2, but this gene call is untestable without DNA. Germline values: CDR1 SGHDN, CDR2 FVKESK. The CDR3 length is 13 residues.

V gene TRBV4-3 combines with J gene TRBJ2-4; TCRdb calls TRBD1, which cannot be checked without DNA. Germline V lookup: CDR1 LGHNA, CDR2 YSLEER. The CDR3 runs 16 residues. This chain's CDR3 is CASSQEFTGAKNIEYF.

The J gene is TRBJ2-1, the V gene TRBV12-3 or TRBV12-4; lacking DNA, the TRBD2 call made by TCRdb goes unchecked. The length of the CDR3 is 17 residues. CDR3 in amino acids: CASSLAGLAANYNEQFF.

This chain joins TRBV12-3 or TRBV12-4 and TRBJ1-2; TCRdb's D gene call, TRBD1, goes unchecked for lack of DNA. The CDR3 has 13 amino acids. The CDR3 here is CASEPGQGYGYTF.

The chain uses TRBV28 and TRBJ2-5; the D gene TCRdb calls, TRBD1, cannot be checked with no DNA. The CDR3 runs to 16 residues. Germline V lookup: CDR1 MDHEN, CDR2 SYDVKM. This chain's CDR3 is CASSSPGQGAQETQYF.

This chain connects TRBV6-2 or TRBV6-3 to TRBJ2-5; TCRdb's D call of TRBD1 is untestable without DNA. The CDR3 is 16 amino acids. Germline V gene data show CDR1 as MNHEY and CDR2 as SVGEGT. CDR3 residues: CASTPMGGSSIETQYF.